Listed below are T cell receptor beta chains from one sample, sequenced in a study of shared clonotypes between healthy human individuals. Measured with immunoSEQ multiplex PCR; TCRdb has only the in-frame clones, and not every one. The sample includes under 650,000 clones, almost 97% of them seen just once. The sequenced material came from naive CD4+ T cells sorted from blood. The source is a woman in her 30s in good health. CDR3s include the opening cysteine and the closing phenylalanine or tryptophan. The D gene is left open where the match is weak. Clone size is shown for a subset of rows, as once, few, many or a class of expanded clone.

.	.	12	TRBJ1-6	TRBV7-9	TGTGCCAGCAGCTTCTCTAATTCACCCCTCCACTTT	CASSFSNSPLHF
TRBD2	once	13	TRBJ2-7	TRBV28	TGTGCCTCACGGACTAGCGGGTCCGTCGAGCAGTACTTC	CASRTSGSVEQYF
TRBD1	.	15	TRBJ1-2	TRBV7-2	TGTGCCAGCAGCAACATGGGACAGTCATTTTATGGCTACACCTTC	CASSNMGQSFYGYTF
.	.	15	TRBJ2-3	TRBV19	TGTGCCAGTAGTCCGACAAGAAGTAGAGGCGATACGCAGTATTTT	CASSPTRSRGDTQYF
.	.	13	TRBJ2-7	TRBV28	TGTGCCAGCTTCAGTCCGGGACCCTACGAGCAGTACTTC	CASFSPGPYEQYF
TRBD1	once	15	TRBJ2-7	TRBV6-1	TGTGCCAGTAGTCGGGGGACAGGCGAACTCTACGAGCAGTACTTC	CASSRGTGELYEQYF
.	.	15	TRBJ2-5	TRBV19	TGTGCCAGTAGTATAGTGGGACCCGCAAAAGAGACCCAGTACTTC	CASSIVGPAKETQYF
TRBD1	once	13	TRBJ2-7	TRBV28	TGTGCCAGCAGAGGGACAGGGGGCTACGAGCAGTACTTC	CASRGTGGYEQYF
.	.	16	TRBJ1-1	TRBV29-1	TGCAGCGTTGTAGTTGTAGGGGCGGTAGCGAACACTGAAGCTTTCTTT	CSVVVVGAVANTEAFF
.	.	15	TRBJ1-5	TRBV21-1	TGTGCCAGCCTGGGGACAGGGTGGAGGAGTCAGCCCCAGCATTTT	CASLGTGWRSQPQHF
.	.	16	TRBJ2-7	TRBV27	TGTGCCAGCAGTTTATCGGGTGCGGCGGGACTCTACGAGCAGTACTTC	CASSLSGAAGLYEQYF
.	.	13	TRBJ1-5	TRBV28	TGTGCCAGCCGGACCCCAAACAATCAGCCCCAGCATTTT	CASRTPNNQPQHF
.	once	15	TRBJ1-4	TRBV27	TGTGCCAGCAGGAAAACCACGGGGAGATCTGAAAAACTGTTTTTT	CASRKTTGRSEKLFF
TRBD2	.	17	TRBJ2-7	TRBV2	TGTGCCAGCAGCGCCGGGACTAGCGGGAGAGGGTCCTACGAGCAGTACTTC	CASSAGTSGRGSYEQYF
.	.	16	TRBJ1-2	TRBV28	TGTGCCAGCAGGGGAGGGGCAGGGGAGAGGGCCTATGGCTACACCTTC	CASRGGAGERAYGYTF
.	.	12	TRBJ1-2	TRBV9	TGTGCCAGCAGCGCCTCCATTTTAGGCTACACCTTC	CASSASILGYTF
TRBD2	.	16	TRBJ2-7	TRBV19	TGTGCCAGTAGTGCTGCCGGGACTAGCGGGAGGGCCGAGCAGTACTTC	CASSAAGTSGRAEQYF
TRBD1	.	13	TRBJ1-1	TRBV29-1	TGCAGCGTCCTCCGGGACAGGGGTACTGAAGCTTTCTTT	CSVLRDRGTEAFF
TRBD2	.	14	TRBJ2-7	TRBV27	TGTGCCAGCACAAAGCTAGCGGGAGCCCACGAGCAGTACTTC	CASTKLAGAHEQYF
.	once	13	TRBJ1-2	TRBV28	TGTGCCAGCAGTTTCGCAGATAACTATGGCTACACCTTC	CASSFADNYGYTF
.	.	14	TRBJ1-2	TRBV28	TGTGCCAGCAGATCCACGAAACCCAACTATGGCTACACCTTC	CASRSTKPNYGYTF
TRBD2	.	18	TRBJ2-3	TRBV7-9	TGTGCCAGCAGCTTAGCGACGGGCACTAGCGGGAGTGCTGATACGCAGTATTTT	CASSLATGTSGSADTQYF
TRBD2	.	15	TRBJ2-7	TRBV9	TGTGCCAGCAGCCCCCTGGGGGGGAGCGGTCTCGAGCAGTACTTC	CASSPLGGSGLEQYF
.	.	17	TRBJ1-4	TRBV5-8	TGTGCCAGCAGCTTGGGGACAAGTCCAGCAACTAATGAAAAACTGTTTTTT	CASSLGTSPATNEKLFF
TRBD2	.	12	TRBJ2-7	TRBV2	TGTGCCAGCAGTGGGGGGGGCTACGAGCAGTACTTC	CASSGGGYEQYF
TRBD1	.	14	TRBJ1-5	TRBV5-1	TGCGCCAGCAGCGAAGGACAGGGCGATCAGCCCCAGCATTTT	CASSEGQGDQPQHF
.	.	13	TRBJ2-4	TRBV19	TGTGCCAGTGAGGGAATAGCCAAAAACATTCAGTACTTC	CASEGIAKNIQYF